The 23 T cell receptor beta chains below were found in one sample sequenced in a study of T cell responses to AZD1222 COVID-19 vaccine. The repertoire was sequenced with immunoSEQ multiplex PCR; TCRdb's copy has only in-frame clones and lacks some. The sample consists of some 88,000 clones, about 91% of them appearing once. The specimen was peripheral blood, collected on day 0 of AZD1222 vaccination. The receptors were gathered from an adult in good health.

This sequence joins TRBV7-2 and TRBJ2-4; D ambiguous. The CDR3 covers 16 residues. V was cut by 5 bases and J by 1 base, with 15 bases left in between. Germline V gene sequence: CDR1 SGHTA, CDR2 FQGNSA. CDR3 bases: TGTGCCAGCAGCACCAACTCTCCTTTTGCCAAAAACATTCAGTACTTC. Its protein is CASSTNSPFAKNIQYF. Looking up the rest from reference TRBV7-2 and TRBJ2-4 gives the full variable domain: GAGVSQSPSNKVTEKGKDVELRCDPISGHTALYWYRQSLGQGLEFLIYFQGNSAPDKSGLPSDRFSAERTGGSVSTLTIQRTQQEDSAVYLCASSTNSPFAKNIQYFGAGTRLSVL.

The genes are TRBV29-1 and TRBJ2-1; D gene unclear. CDR1 and CDR2 from the germline V gene are SQVTM and ANQGSEA. CDR3 size: 12 residues. V was clipped by 8 bases and J by 5 bases, with 13 bases between them. CDR3 sequence reads: CSWSMGDNEQFF. CDR3 DNA sequence: TGCAGCTGGTCGATGGGTGACAATGAGCAGTTCTTC.

The chain links TRBV27 to TRBJ2-1; no firm D call. Between the trimmed V and J ends, which lost 7 bases and 6 bases, there was a span of 22 bases. This CDR3 has 16 amino acids. From germline, CDR1 is MNHEY and CDR2 SMNVEV (reference sequence). The CDR3 region has the DNA TGTGCCAGCACCACGATAGGGTTCGGTTCGGTCAATGAGCAGTTCTTC. It yields the protein CASTTIGFGSVNEQFF.

The V gene is TRBV11-2, the J gene TRBJ1-4; 9 positions agree with TRBD1. The CDR3 contains 16 residues. CDR1 and CDR2 from the germline V gene are SGHAT and FQNNGV. The V gene end was trimmed by 6 bases and the J gene end by 10 bases; junction bases not matched to a gene: 15. CDR3 sequence (DNA): TGTGCCAGCAGAGAAACGTTGGGACAGGGCGCAGGAAAACTGTTTTTT. Translating it yields CASRETLGQGAGKLFF.

The J gene is TRBJ1-1, the V gene TRBV3-1 (or the pseudogene TRBV3-2), with D maybe TRBD1 (5 bases). Per the germline V gene, CDR1 is LGHDT and CDR2 is YNNKEL (reference sequence). The V end was cut by 3 bases, the J end by 3 bases, with 23 bases between. The CDR3 extends over 18 amino acids. The CDR3 sequence is CASSHPTGRGRWDTEAFF. CDR3 coding DNA: TGTGCCAGCAGCCATCCTACGGGAAGGGGAAGGTGGGACACTGAAGCTTTCTTT.

The chain recombines TRBV10-1 with TRBJ2-1; TRBD1 agrees at 8 bases. CDR1 and CDR2 (germline): WNHNN, SYGVQD (reference sequence). The CDR3 consists of 16 residues. Trimming removed 4 bases from V and 6 bases from J; junction bases left unmatched: 11. The CDR3 spells CASSATCLTGANEQFF. The CDR3 coding sequence is TGCGCCAGCAGTGCAACGTGCTTGACAGGGGCCAATGAGCAGTTCTTC.

The count of this clone is one. The rearrangement joins TRBV29-1 to TRBJ2-1, with 8 positions matching TRBD2. This CDR3 comprises 15 residues. Germline V CDR1 and CDR2: SQVTM, ANQGSEA. The junction had 2 bases not matched to a gene; V was cut back by 1 base and J by 0 bases. The CDR3 loop reads CSVEGLAHSYNEQFF. CDR3 bases: TGCAGCGTTGAAGGACTAGCGCACTCCTACAATGAGCAGTTCTTC.

V is TRBV7-2 and J is TRBJ2-1; TRBD2 aligns across 9 bases. Germline trimming cut 6 bases from V and 3 bases from J; bases unmatched to any gene: 9. Germline CDR1 reads SGHTA; CDR2 reads FQGNSA. The CDR3 has 16 amino acids. The CDR3 protein is CASRLAGNLIYNEQFF. The CDR3 DNA reads TGTGCCAGCAGACTAGCGGGTAATCTCATCTACAATGAGCAGTTCTTC.

The chain is built from TRBV24-1 and TRBJ1-5, with no clear D. Germline CDR1 reads KGHDR; CDR2 reads SFDVKD. The CDR3 is 13 amino acids. The V end was cut by 6 bases, the J end by 8 bases, with 13 bases between. The CDR3 is CATSRVGTEPQHF. CDR3 nucleotides: TGTGCCACCAGTCGCGTGGGTACTGAGCCCCAGCATTTT.

The chain recombines TRBV21-1 with TRBJ1-2. TRBV21-1 is deemed a pseudogene. This CDR3 region has 14 residues. The CDR3 sequence: CASSACGSGYGYTF. The CDR3 coding sequence is TGTGCCAGCAGCGCGTGTGGGTCTGGCTATGGCTACACCTTC.

This sequence joins TRBV5-1 and TRBJ1-3; 9 bases match TRBD1. Trimming at V came to 4 bases and at J to 3 bases, leaving 11 bases not matched to a gene. Germline CDR1 SGHRS, CDR2 YFSETQ. This CDR3 comprises 17 residues. CDR3 bases: TGCGCCAGCAGCCCCGGGACAGGGACCTTTCTTGGAAACACCATATATTTT. Translated, it gives CASSPGTGTFLGNTIYF.

V usage is TRBV21-1 and J usage is TRBJ1-4; the DNA was not used to check the table's D call, TRBD1. TRBV21-1 is marked as a pseudogene. This CDR3 region has 15 residues. This CDR3 is CASSNRDRGNEKLFF. Here the CDR3 DNA reads TGTGCCAGCAGCAACCGGGACAGGGGGAATGAAAAACTGTTTTTT.

Here the CDR3 DNA reads TGTGCCAGCAGCGTAGCTGGGACTAGCGGGATGAATGAGCAGTTCTTC. Protein sequence: CASSVAGTSGMNEQFF. This chain uses TRBV9 with TRBJ2-1; 13 bases align to TRBD2. Germline loops: CDR1 SGDLS, CDR2 YYNGEE. Trimming removed 0 bases from V and 7 bases from J; junction bases left unmatched: 4. This CDR3 is 16 amino acids long. The variable domain in full, with the rest retrieved from reference TRBV9 and TRBJ2-1, is DSGVTQTPKHLITATGQRVTLRCSPRSGDLSVYWYQQSLDQGLQFLIQYYNGEERAKGNILERFSAQQFPDLHSELNLSSLELGDSALYFCASSVAGTSGMNEQFFGPGTRLTVL.

This chain connects TRBV28 to TRBJ1-1; D possibly corresponds to TRBD1 (6 bases). The CDR3 runs 14 residues. The V and J ends lost 6 bases and 1 base respectively, with 12 bases between them. Germline CDR1 is MDHEN and CDR2 is SYDVKM. In DNA form, the CDR3 reads TGTGCCAGCAGGAGGGGGACCGAGAACACTGAAGCTTTCTTT. This gives the protein CASRRGTENTEAFF.

V is TRBV29-1 and J is TRBJ2-1; TRBD1 or TRBD2 may be the D gene (6 bases each). The CDR3 has 17 residues. Per germline, CDR1 SQVTM and CDR2 ANQGSEA. V was cut by 3 bases and J by 0 bases, with 18 bases left in between. This CDR3 is CSVETRGAKSSYNEQFF. DNA for the CDR3: TGCAGCGTTGAGACTAGGGGGGCCAAAAGCTCCTACAATGAGCAGTTCTTC.

The chain links TRBV5-4 to TRBJ2-7; TRBD2 agrees at 11 bases. The length of the CDR3 is 16 residues. CDR1 and CDR2 (germline): SGHNT, YYREEE (reference sequence). Trimming at V came to 5 bases and at J to 0 bases, leaving 7 bases not matched to a gene. In DNA form, the CDR3 reads TGTGCCAGCAGTCAGGGACTAGCGGAATACTCCTACGAGCAGTACTTC. Translation gives CASSQGLAEYSYEQYF.

V usage is TRBV30 and J usage is TRBJ2-7; the match to TRBD2 covers 8 bases. V lost 0 bases, J lost 6 bases, and 4 bases stayed unmatched. Germline loops: CDR1 GTSNPN, CDR2 SVGIG (reference sequence). This CDR3 spans 13 amino acids. The DNA of the CDR3 is TGTGCCTGGAGTGTAGCGGGAGCCTCCGAGCAGTACTTC. This translates into CAWSVAGASEQYF.

This chain links TRBV28 with TRBJ2-6; the D call may be TRBD1 or TRBD2 (5 bases each). Germline V lookup: CDR1 MDHEN, CDR2 SYDVKM. The V end was cut by 7 bases, the J end by 0 bases, with 13 bases between. This CDR3 has 16 amino acids. The CDR3 DNA is TGTGCCAGCACCCCAGGGACGTACTCTGGGGCCAACGTCCTGACTTTC. Its translation: CASTPGTYSGANVLTF. The full variable domain, in which reference TRBV28 and TRBJ2-6 provide the parts outside the CDR3, is DVKVTQSSRYLVKRTGEKVFLECVQDMDHENMFWYRQDPGLGLRLIYFSYDVKMKEKGDIPEGYSVSREKKERFSLILESASTNQTSMYLCASTPGTYSGANVLTFGAGSRLTVL.

The chain uses TRBV5-4 and TRBJ2-1; no clear D. There are 13 residues in the CDR3. Trimming took 2 bases from V and 5 from J, leaving 8 bases between them. CDR1 and CDR2 from the germline V gene are SGHNT and YYREEE (reference sequence). DNA for the CDR3: TGTGCCAGCAGCTTTTCGTTCGACAATGAGCAGTTCTTC. Protein sequence: CASSFSFDNEQFF.

The chain links TRBV5-4 to TRBJ1-5; no definite D call. The CDR3 totals 14 residues. Per the germline V gene, CDR1 is SGHNT and CDR2 is YYREEE (reference sequence). The V gene lost 1 base and the J gene lost 3 bases, with 8 bases spanning the gap. The DNA of the CDR3 is TGTGCCAGCAGCTTGCCGGGCGACAATCAGCCCCAGCATTTT. It is translated as CASSLPGDNQPQHF. Together with reference TRBV5-4 and TRBJ1-5, the CDR3 gives the full variable domain: ETGVTQSPTHLIKTRGQQVTLRCSSQSGHNTVSWYQQALGQGPQFIFQYYREEENGRGNFPPRFSGLQFPNYSSELNVNALELDDSALYLCASSLPGDNQPQHFGDGTRLSIL.

This sequence joins TRBV6-1 and TRBJ2-7; D assignment may be TRBD1 or TRBD2 (5 bases each). This CDR3 contains 14 residues. Germline V lookup: CDR1 MNHNS, CDR2 SASEGT. The V end lost 1 base, the J end lost 2 bases, and 9 bases lay between the germline ends. DNA for the CDR3: TGTGCCAGCAGTGAAGTCGGGGCAACCTACGAGCAGTACTTC. It yields the protein CASSEVGATYEQYF.

This chain links TRBV4-1 with TRBJ2-7; D unresolved. Germline V CDR1 and CDR2: MGHRA, YSYEKL. Trimming took off 0 bases at V and 8 bases at J, with 14 bases between the two ends. This CDR3 comprises 14 residues. The CDR3 DNA follows: TGCGCCAGCAGCCAAGATCATTCGGGCGACAAGCAGTACTTC. Translated, it gives CASSQDHSGDKQYF.

V usage is TRBV3-1 (or the pseudogene TRBV3-2) and J usage is TRBJ2-5; a weak D match, TRBD1 (5 bases). CDR1 and CDR2 from the germline V gene are LGHDT and YNNKEL (reference sequence). The CDR3 has 13 residues. The germline V and J ends were trimmed by 3 bases and 3 bases, with 8 bases remaining between them. The CDR3 loop is CASSQGPKETQYF. For the CDR3, the DNA is TGTGCCAGCAGCCAGGGGCCAAAAGAGACCCAGTACTTC.